This T cell receptor (beta chain) was recovered during a study of blood T cell repertoires in COVID-19. This clone was observed a handful of times. The germline V and J ends were trimmed by 0 bases and 3 bases, with 15 bases remaining between them. The CDR3 length is 16 residues. Germline lookup yields CDR1 LGHNA and CDR2 YNFKEQ. Sequenced by immunoSEQ multiplex PCR; TCRdb stores in-frame clones only, minus some. Counted here are 150,000 to 200,000 clones, 70% to 85% occurring once; the ten biggest clones make up roughly 9.2%. The V and J genes are TRBV4-2 and TRBJ2-7; D possibly corresponds to TRBD2 (5 bases). Sequencing was done on a sample of peripheral blood. This TCR was recovered from a woman at least 80 years old with acute or convalescent COVID-19. The CDR3 DNA sequence: TGTGCCAGCAGCCAAGACGCAGCTAGCTCACACTACGAGCAGTACTTC. This sequence encodes CASSQDAASSHYEQYF.